This T cell receptor beta chain is from a study of blood T cell repertoires in COVID-19. Whole-study context: Acute and convalescent COVID-19 specimens originated in the United States, Italy and Spain. Nucleic acid was either cDNA or gDNA, and it came from T cells, B-cell-depleted T cells, or PBMCs.

Generated by immunoSEQ multiplex PCR, the TCRdb table keeps only in-frame clones and is missing some. The sample includes 200,000 to 300,000 clones, 88% of them seen just once. Germline values: CDR1 SEHNR, CDR2 FQNEAQ (reference sequence). V shed 4 bases and J 4 bases; nucleotides not matched to a gene: 10. CDR3 length: 15 amino acids. V is TRBV7-9 and J is TRBJ2-7; TRBD1 matches 7 bases. The sequencing sample was made of peripheral blood. The source of this sequence is a man in his 60s who had recovered from COVID-19. CDR3 DNA sequence: TGTGCCAGCAGCTACGCCGGGACAGCACCTTACGAGCAGTACTTC. Amino acids: CASSYAGTAPYEQYF.